The rows below give T cell receptor beta chains drawn from one sample of a study of blood T cell repertoires in COVID-19. The assay was immunoSEQ multiplex PCR, and TCRdb's table has in-frame clones only and misses some. Altogether 400,000 to 500,000 clones are present, around 86% being singletons, with the ten largest covering over 1.3%. The sequencing input was peripheral blood. These TCRs come from a woman in her twenties or thirties with active or convalescent COVID-19. Both conserved end residues are part of each CDR3. The D gene is left open where the match is weak. The size field is filled for only some rows; it gives once, few, many or a size class.

J gene | V gene | clone size | D gene | CDR3 DNA | CDR3 protein
TRBJ2-5 | TRBV4-2 | - | - | TGTGCCAGCAGCCAAGATCGCCAAGAGACCCAGTACTTC | CASSQDRQETQYF
TRBJ1-1 | TRBV10-3 | - | - | TGTGCCATCAGGCAGCCAGGGAAGGACGCTGAAGCTTTCTTT | CAIRQPGKDAEAFF
TRBJ2-5 | TRBV5-1 | - | TRBD1 | TGCGCCAGCAGCGTAGGACAGGGGCAAGAGACCCAGTACTTC | CASSVGQGQETQYF
TRBJ1-4 | TRBV18 | - | - | TGTGCCAGCTCACAACGGACAGCGGCCGCAGATAATGAAAAACTGTTTTTT | CASSQRTAAADNEKLFF
TRBJ2-7 | TRBV4-1 | few | - | TGCGCCAGCAGCCAAGATTGGAGGGCCTACGAGCAGTACTTC | CASSQDWRAYEQYF
TRBJ1-5 | TRBV19 | once | - | TGTGCCAGTAGTATAGTGGGCAGCAGCAATCAGCCCCAGCATTTT | CASSIVGSSNQPQHF
TRBJ2-7 | TRBV11-2 | - | TRBD1 | TGTGCCAGCAGCCCTCGACAGGGGTACTCCTACGAGCAGTACTTC | CASSPRQGYSYEQYF
TRBJ1-4 | TRBV7-9 | - | - | TGTGCCAGCAGCTTAAACCCAGGGGAGAAACTGTTTTTT | CASSLNPGEKLFF
TRBJ2-3 | TRBV12-5 | - | - | TGTGCTAGTGTCCCTCCGAGCGACAGGACAGATACGCAGTATTTT | CASVPPSDRTDTQYF
TRBJ1-4 | TRBV19 | - | TRBD1 | TGTGCCAGTACGCCGGGACAGAGTACTAATGAAAAACTGTTTTTT | CASTPGQSTNEKLFF
TRBJ2-2 | TRBV4-1 | - | - | TGCGCCAGCAGCCAAGCCCTAGGGGTGGCGAACACCGGGGAGCTGTTTTTT | CASSQALGVANTGELFF
TRBJ1-1 | TRBV3-1/TRBV3-2 | once | - | TGTGCCAGCAGCCAAGGTACAGGGTTGAGTGGTGAAGCTTTCTTT | CASSQGTGLSGEAFF
TRBJ2-7 | TRBV25-1 | - | - | TGTGCCAGCAGTGAATCCCCTTACGAGCAGTACTTC | CASSESPYEQYF
TRBJ1-2 | TRBV3-1/TRBV3-2 | - | - | TGTGCCAGCAGCCAAGATGCCCAGGGCGCGCAGGGCTACACCTTC | CASSQDAQGAQGYTF
TRBJ1-5 | TRBV3-1/TRBV3-2 | - | - | TGTGCCAGCAGCCAGGGACACAATCAGCCCCAGCATTTT | CASSQGHNQPQHF
TRBJ2-5 | TRBV5-4 | - | - | TGTGCCAGCAGCGCCCGGGACAAAGAGACCCAGTACTTC | CASSARDKETQYF
TRBJ1-6 | TRBV30 | - | - | TGTGCCTGGACCCTTTGGGGGCTTGATTCACCCCTCCACTTT | CAWTLWGLDSPLHF
TRBJ1-3 | TRBV19 | - | TRBD1 | TGTGCCACCCAAGACAGGGGGCAAAGGATTGCTGGAAACACCATATATTTT | CATQDRGQRIAGNTIYF
TRBJ2-7 | TRBV3-1/TRBV3-2 | - | - | TGTGCCAGCGGCAAGCAGTACTTC | CASGKQYF
TRBJ1-2 | TRBV4-2 | few | - | TGTGCCAGCAGCCAAGATGGTGGGGGCTCAAACTATGGCTACACCTTC | CASSQDGGGSNYGYTF
TRBJ2-7 | TRBV27 | - | TRBD1 | TGTGCCAGCAGCACCACGGGACAGAGGTCCTACGAGCAGTACTTC | CASSTTGQRSYEQYF
TRBJ2-7 | TRBV6-1 | - | TRBD2 | TGTGCCAGCAGACGGGACTACGCCTCCTACGAGCAGTACTTC | CASRRDYASYEQYF